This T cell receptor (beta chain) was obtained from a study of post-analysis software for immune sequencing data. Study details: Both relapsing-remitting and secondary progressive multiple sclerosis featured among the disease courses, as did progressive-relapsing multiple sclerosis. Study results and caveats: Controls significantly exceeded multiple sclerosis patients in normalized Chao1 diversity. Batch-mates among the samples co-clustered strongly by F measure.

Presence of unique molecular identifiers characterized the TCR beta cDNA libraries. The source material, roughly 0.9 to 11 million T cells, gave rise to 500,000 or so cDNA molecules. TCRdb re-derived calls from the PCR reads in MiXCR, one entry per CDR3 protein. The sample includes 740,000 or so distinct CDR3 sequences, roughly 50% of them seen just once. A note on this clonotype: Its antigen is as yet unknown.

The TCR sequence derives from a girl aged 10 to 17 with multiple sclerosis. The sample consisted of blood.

The CDR3 loop reads CASSADSSYEQYF. Here the CDR3 DNA reads TGTGCCAGCAGCGCCGACAGCTCCTACGAGCAGTACTTC. The chain joins TRBV9 to TRBJ2-7; possible D gene TRBD1, 5 bases. CDR1 and CDR2 from the germline V gene are SGDLS and YYNGEE. Trimming took off 3 bases at V and 0 bases at J, with 7 bases between the two ends. This CDR3 has 13 amino acids.